This T cell receptor beta chain is from a study of blood T cell repertoires in COVID-19. Study background: The United States, Italy and Spain provided the acute and convalescent COVID-19 samples. PBMCs, B-cell-depleted T cells, or T cells were the source of the cDNA or gDNA that made up the material.

The CDR3 has 17 amino acids. V shed 0 bases and J shed 2 bases, with 16 bases lying between them. Germline loops: CDR1 MNHEY, CDR2 SMNVEV (reference sequence). Authors' processing steps: Amplified reference gene primers provided the basis for estimating nucleated cell counts. Assay: immunoSEQ multiplex PCR; the TCRdb copy retains only in-frame clones and omits some. From that table come the V and J calls and clone size; the DNA was used to work out D and trimming. In the table there are roughly 120,000 clones, 85% to 90% of which are singletons. Sequencing was done on a sample of peripheral blood. The gene calls are TRBV27 and TRBJ1-2; D is perhaps TRBD1 (5 bases). The TCR was taken from a woman between 45 and 60 years old with acute or convalescent COVID-19. CDR3 region: CASSLSEGHRFNYGYTF. Written as DNA, the CDR3 is TGTGCCAGCAGTTTATCGGAGGGGCACCGCTTCAACTATGGCTACACCTTC.